The rows below give T cell receptor beta chains drawn from one sample of a study of shared clonotypes between healthy human individuals. Profiled with immunoSEQ multiplex PCR; TCRdb holds only in-frame clones, not every one. The table includes millions of clones, roughly 94% detected once. The specimen sequenced was naive CD8+ T cells sorted from blood. All receptors come from a man younger than 35 in good health. The CDR3 runs from the conserved cysteine through the conserved F or W. Fields, in order: V gene, D gene, J gene, clone size, CDR3 protein, CDR3 DNA. A D gene is named only where the DNA matches it firmly. Clone size, where shown, is once, few, many, or a class for clones that have expanded.

v_gene: TRBV27; d_gene: NA; j_gene: TRBJ2-7; abundance: NA; CDR3aa: CASSSLGSREQYF; CDR3nt: TGTGCCAGCAGTTCTCTCGGGTCTCGCGAGCAGTACTTC
v_gene: TRBV9; d_gene: NA; j_gene: TRBJ2-1; abundance: NA; CDR3aa: CASGLLPSSYNEQFF; CDR3nt: TGTGCCAGCGGTTTACTCCCGAGCTCCTACAATGAGCAGTTCTTC
v_gene: TRBV27; d_gene: TRBD1; j_gene: TRBJ1-6; abundance: few; CDR3aa: CASSSPVTGENSPLHF; CDR3nt: TGTGCCAGCAGTTCACCCGTGACAGGGGAAAATTCACCCCTCCACTTT
v_gene: TRBV5-4; d_gene: NA; j_gene: TRBJ2-5; abundance: NA; CDR3aa: CASSLAGETQYF; CDR3nt: TGTGCCAGCAGCTTGGCTGGAGAGACCCAGTACTTC
v_gene: TRBV7-9; d_gene: NA; j_gene: TRBJ2-1; abundance: NA; CDR3aa: CASSYGGTYNEQFF; CDR3nt: TGTGCCAGCAGCTATGGCGGGACCTACAATGAGCAGTTCTTC
v_gene: TRBV4-3; d_gene: TRBD1; j_gene: TRBJ2-3; abundance: NA; CDR3aa: CASSQVPGQTTDTQYF; CDR3nt: TGCGCCAGCAGCCAGGTTCCGGGACAGACCACAGATACGCAGTATTTT
v_gene: TRBV19; d_gene: TRBD1; j_gene: TRBJ1-1; abundance: NA; CDR3aa: CASSIGGGWMNTEAFF; CDR3nt: TGTGCCAGTAGTATAGGAGGGGGCTGGATGAACACTGAAGCTTTCTTT
v_gene: TRBV6-5; d_gene: TRBD1; j_gene: TRBJ1-2; abundance: once; CDR3aa: CASSYSWTGDYGYTF; CDR3nt: TGTGCCAGCAGTTACTCGTGGACAGGGGACTATGGCTACACCTTC
v_gene: TRBV6-5; d_gene: NA; j_gene: TRBJ2-1; abundance: NA; CDR3aa: CASSPPSLEQFF; CDR3nt: TGTGCCAGCAGTCCCCCGAGCCTTGAGCAGTTCTTC
v_gene: TRBV7-6; d_gene: NA; j_gene: TRBJ2-5; abundance: NA; CDR3aa: CASSSSPGEGVQETQYF; CDR3nt: TGTGCCAGCAGCTCATCCCCGGGGGAGGGGGTTCAAGAGACCCAGTACTTC
v_gene: TRBV25-1; d_gene: NA; j_gene: TRBJ2-3; abundance: NA; CDR3aa: CASSVSGLYDTQYF; CDR3nt: TGTGCCAGCAGTGTTTCAGGATTGTATGATACGCAGTATTTT
v_gene: TRBV27; d_gene: NA; j_gene: TRBJ1-5; abundance: NA; CDR3aa: CASSLSPGSGNQPQHF; CDR3nt: TGTGCCAGCAGTTTATCGCCGGGCTCTGGCAATCAGCCCCAGCATTTT
v_gene: TRBV7-9; d_gene: TRBD2; j_gene: TRBJ2-1; abundance: NA; CDR3aa: CASSAASGPNNEQFF; CDR3nt: TGTGCCAGCAGCGCGGCTAGCGGACCTAACAATGAGCAGTTCTTC
v_gene: TRBV6-4; d_gene: TRBD1; j_gene: TRBJ1-5; abundance: NA; CDR3aa: CASSDPGQRHVSNQPQHF; CDR3nt: TGTGCCAGCAGTGACCCGGGACAGCGTCATGTTAGCAATCAGCCCCAGCATTTT
v_gene: TRBV12-5; d_gene: NA; j_gene: TRBJ2-1; abundance: NA; CDR3aa: CASGLPGGSGYYNEQFF; CDR3nt: TGTGCTAGTGGTTTGCCCGGGGGTAGCGGATACTACAATGAGCAGTTCTTC
v_gene: TRBV7-9; d_gene: NA; j_gene: TRBJ2-7; abundance: NA; CDR3aa: CASSHKYDRSYEQYF; CDR3nt: TGTGCCAGCAGCCACAAATACGATAGATCCTACGAGCAGTACTTC
v_gene: TRBV5-6; d_gene: NA; j_gene: TRBJ2-3; abundance: NA; CDR3aa: CASSLGDTDTQYF; CDR3nt: TGTGCCAGCAGCTTAGGGGACACAGATACGCAGTATTTT
v_gene: TRBV30; d_gene: NA; j_gene: TRBJ1-4; abundance: NA; CDR3aa: CAWSLDSSNEKLFF; CDR3nt: TGTGCCTGGAGTTTAGACAGCTCTAATGAAAAACTGTTTTTT
v_gene: TRBV30; d_gene: NA; j_gene: TRBJ2-7; abundance: NA; CDR3aa: CAWSVVGYAYEQYF; CDR3nt: TGTGCCTGGAGTGTCGTGGGGTACGCCTACGAGCAGTACTTC
v_gene: TRBV18; d_gene: TRBD2; j_gene: TRBJ2-7; abundance: NA; CDR3aa: CASSSGLAYEQYF; CDR3nt: TGTGCCAGCTCATCGGGACTAGCGTACGAGCAGTACTTC
v_gene: TRBV27; d_gene: NA; j_gene: TRBJ1-6; abundance: NA; CDR3aa: CASSLGAVNSPLHF; CDR3nt: TGTGCCAGCAGTTTGGGGGCTGTCAATTCACCCCTCCACTTT
v_gene: TRBV14; d_gene: NA; j_gene: TRBJ2-7; abundance: NA; CDR3aa: CASSQESPFEQYF; CDR3nt: TGTGCCAGCAGCCAAGAGTCCCCATTCGAGCAGTACTTC
v_gene: TRBV28; d_gene: NA; j_gene: TRBJ2-7; abundance: NA; CDR3aa: CASSRASYEQYF; CDR3nt: TGTGCCAGCAGTCGGGCCTCCTACGAGCAGTACTTC
v_gene: TRBV4-1; d_gene: NA; j_gene: TRBJ1-1; abundance: few; CDR3aa: CASSQQNTEAFF; CDR3nt: TGCGCCAGCAGCCAACAGAACACTGAAGCTTTCTTT
v_gene: TRBV27; d_gene: TRBD2; j_gene: TRBJ2-7; abundance: NA; CDR3aa: CASSITPGLAYYEQYF; CDR3nt: TGTGCCAGCAGCATCACTCCGGGACTAGCGTACTACGAGCAGTACTTC
v_gene: TRBV19; d_gene: NA; j_gene: TRBJ1-5; abundance: NA; CDR3aa: CASSMGVYSNQPQHF; CDR3nt: TGTGCCAGTAGTATGGGAGTATATAGCAATCAGCCCCAGCATTTT
v_gene: TRBV29-1; d_gene: TRBD1; j_gene: TRBJ2-3; abundance: NA; CDR3aa: CSVVTGGADTQYF; CDR3nt: TGCAGCGTTGTGACAGGGGGCGCAGATACGCAGTATTTT
v_gene: TRBV29-1; d_gene: NA; j_gene: TRBJ2-7; abundance: NA; CDR3aa: CSVEDTGSSYEQYF; CDR3nt: TGCAGCGTTGAAGATACGGGGTCATCCTACGAGCAGTACTTC
v_gene: TRBV7-2; d_gene: TRBD2; j_gene: TRBJ2-7; abundance: NA; CDR3aa: CASSLELAGGSGEQYF; CDR3nt: TGTGCCAGCAGCTTAGAACTAGCGGGAGGGTCGGGCGAGCAGTACTTC
v_gene: TRBV4-3; d_gene: TRBD1; j_gene: TRBJ2-1; abundance: NA; CDR3aa: CASSPGTGVNEQFF; CDR3nt: TGCGCCAGCAGCCCAGGGACAGGGGTCAATGAGCAGTTCTTC
v_gene: TRBV30; d_gene: NA; j_gene: TRBJ2-7; abundance: NA; CDR3aa: CAWSGYTYEQYF; CDR3nt: TGTGCCTGGAGTGGCTACACCTACGAGCAGTACTTC
v_gene: TRBV5-1; d_gene: NA; j_gene: TRBJ2-2; abundance: NA; CDR3aa: CASSPGTTNTGELFF; CDR3nt: TGCGCCAGCAGCCCCGGTACAACGAACACCGGGGAGCTGTTTTTT
v_gene: TRBV10-1; d_gene: TRBD2; j_gene: TRBJ2-1; abundance: NA; CDR3aa: CASSEGLAGNNEQFF; CDR3nt: TGCGCCAGCAGTGAGGGACTAGCGGGGAATAATGAGCAGTTCTTC
v_gene: TRBV11-2; d_gene: NA; j_gene: TRBJ2-7; abundance: NA; CDR3aa: CASSFGDSSYEQYF; CDR3nt: TGTGCCAGCAGCTTCGGTGATAGTTCCTACGAGCAGTACTTC
v_gene: TRBV7-9; d_gene: NA; j_gene: TRBJ2-7; abundance: NA; CDR3aa: CASSLGGETYEQYF; CDR3nt: TGTGCCAGCAGCTTGGGGGGAGAAACCTACGAGCAGTACTTC
v_gene: TRBV7-3; d_gene: TRBD1; j_gene: TRBJ2-5; abundance: once; CDR3aa: CASSPTGAQETQYF; CDR3nt: TGTGCCAGCAGCCCGACAGGGGCCCAAGAGACCCAGTACTTC
v_gene: TRBV7-8; d_gene: TRBD1; j_gene: TRBJ1-2; abundance: NA; CDR3aa: CASSLDGDSYYGYTF; CDR3nt: TGTGCCAGCAGCTTAGATGGGGACAGCTACTATGGCTACACCTTC
v_gene: TRBV25-1; d_gene: NA; j_gene: TRBJ2-7; abundance: NA; CDR3aa: CASSETHYNEQYF; CDR3nt: TGTGCCAGCAGTGAGACTCACTACAACGAGCAGTACTTC
v_gene: TRBV14; d_gene: NA; j_gene: TRBJ2-7; abundance: NA; CDR3aa: CASSLDRAYEQYF; CDR3nt: TGTGCCAGCAGTCTTGACAGAGCTTACGAGCAGTACTTC
v_gene: TRBV5-6; d_gene: NA; j_gene: TRBJ2-5; abundance: NA; CDR3aa: CASSLGRLTRYF; CDR3nt: TGTGCCAGCAGCTTAGGACGGTTAACACGGTACTTC
v_gene: TRBV19; d_gene: TRBD1; j_gene: TRBJ2-7; abundance: NA; CDR3aa: CATRGTGGYEQYF; CDR3nt: TGTGCCACCCGGGGGACAGGGGGCTACGAGCAGTACTTC
v_gene: TRBV29-1; d_gene: TRBD1; j_gene: TRBJ2-7; abundance: NA; CDR3aa: CSGLDRDSYEQYF; CDR3nt: TGCAGCGGCCTGGACAGGGACTCCTACGAGCAGTACTTC
v_gene: TRBV7-7; d_gene: NA; j_gene: TRBJ2-2; abundance: NA; CDR3aa: CASGQTGELFF; CDR3nt: TGTGCTAGCGGACAGACCGGGGAGCTGTTTTTT
v_gene: TRBV19; d_gene: TRBD1; j_gene: TRBJ2-7; abundance: NA; CDR3aa: CASSADRGYEQYF; CDR3nt: TGTGCCAGTAGTGCGGACAGGGGATACGAGCAGTACTTC
v_gene: TRBV27; d_gene: NA; j_gene: TRBJ2-7; abundance: once; CDR3aa: CASSSPLEGSYEQYF; CDR3nt: TGTGCCAGCAGTTCGCCTCTGGAAGGGTCCTACGAGCAGTACTTC
v_gene: TRBV25-1; d_gene: NA; j_gene: TRBJ1-1; abundance: NA; CDR3aa: CASSEWGNTEAFF; CDR3nt: TGTGCCAGCAGTGAATGGGGGAACACTGAAGCTTTCTTT
v_gene: TRBV13; d_gene: NA; j_gene: TRBJ2-7; abundance: NA; CDR3aa: CASSLGVGAYEQYF; CDR3nt: TGTGCCAGCAGCTTAGGGGTGGGGGCCTACGAGCAGTACTTC
v_gene: TRBV30; d_gene: NA; j_gene: TRBJ2-1; abundance: NA; CDR3aa: CAWSVLSGSGEQFF; CDR3nt: TGTGCCTGGAGTGTATTATCAGGGTCTGGTGAGCAGTTCTTC
v_gene: TRBV9; d_gene: TRBD2; j_gene: TRBJ2-7; abundance: NA; CDR3aa: CASSPGLAGGNNEQYF; CDR3nt: TGTGCCAGCAGCCCTGGTCTGGCGGGAGGGAACAACGAGCAGTACTTC
v_gene: TRBV4-1; d_gene: NA; j_gene: TRBJ2-7; abundance: NA; CDR3aa: CASSQVAGTEQYF; CDR3nt: TGCGCCAGCAGCCAAGTCGCAGGGACGGAACAGTACTTC
v_gene: TRBV5-4; d_gene: TRBD2; j_gene: TRBJ2-3; abundance: NA; CDR3aa: CASSAGGTRTDTQYF; CDR3nt: TGTGCCAGCAGCGCGGGAGGGACTCGCACAGATACGCAGTATTTT